The 23 T cell receptor beta chains below all came from one sample that was sequenced in a study of T cells in Graves' hyperthyroidism and ophthalmopathy. Amplified TCR beta CDR3 regions came from RNA transcripts. The TCR CDR3 first-round RT-PCR relied on the HTBI primer set. TCRdb re-derived calls from the multiplex PCR reads in MiXCR, one entry per CDR3 protein. Among about 840,000 distinct CDR3 sequences listed, around 38% were seen once. The sample comprised blood. The receptors derive from a man in his late teens or twenties with Graves' hyperthyroidism.

Comments on this clonotype: With a much larger clone just one base away, this may be a read error. The V call is TRBV15, the J call TRBJ1-1; tentative D call: TRBD1 (5 bases). The CDR3 is 15 residues long. V was cut by 5 bases and J by 2 bases, with 15 bases left in between. From germline, CDR1 is LNHNV and CDR2 YYDKDF (reference sequence). CDR3 in DNA: TGTGCCACCAGCCCCCCCGGGGGAAGAAACACTGAAGCTTTCTTT. Translated, it gives CATSPPGGRNTEAFF. The full variable domain, rest sourced from reference TRBV15 and TRBJ1-1, is DAMVIQNPRYQVTQFGKPVTLSCSQTLNHNVMYWYQQKSSQAPKLLFHYYDKDFNNEADTPDNFQSRRPNTSFCFLDIRSPGLGDTAMYLCATSPPGGRNTEAFFGQGTRLTVV.

The J gene is TRBJ1-3, the V gene TRBV7-2; no clear D. The length of the CDR3 is 15 residues. Per germline, CDR1 SGHTA and CDR2 FQGNSA. V gave up 5 bases and J gave up 1 base, with 12 bases separating them. CDR3 region: CASSPSLPSGNTIYF. In DNA, the CDR3 is TGTGCCAGCAGCCCATCCCTTCCTTCTGGAAACACCATATATTTT.

This clonotype has more than one count but fewer than ten. The chain combines TRBV5-1 with TRBJ1-1, with D unclear. Trimming stripped 2 bases from V and 1 base from J, with 9 bases between. The CDR3 length is 14 residues. Germline V gives CDR1 SGHRS, CDR2 YFSETQ. CDR3 DNA sequence: TGCGCCAGCAGCTTAAATAAAGGGAACACTGAAGCTTTCTTT. Translating gives CASSLNKGNTEAFF.

The chain recombines TRBV19 with TRBJ2-7; the D gene could be TRBD1 or TRBD2 (5 bases each). Germline CDR1 reads LNHDA; CDR2 reads SQIVND (reference sequence). V was cut by 6 bases and J by 0 bases, with 18 bases left in between. The CDR3 runs to 16 residues. The CDR3 bases are TGTGCCAGTAGCCCTCGTGGGACGGCGAGCTCCTACGAGCAGTACTTC. As protein: CASSPRGTASSYEQYF.

Here the CDR3 reads CSANRGMEEKLFF. The CDR3 DNA reads as TGCAGTGCTAACAGGGGGATGGAGGAAAAACTGTTTTTT. The chain recombines TRBV20-1 with TRBJ1-4, with TRBD1 matching 8 bases. J was trimmed by 8 bases and V by 4 bases; bases with no gene match: 6. Looked up from germline, CDR1 is DFQATT and CDR2 is SNEGSKA (reference sequence). The CDR3 has 13 amino acids.

The CDR3 sequence: CASSLLPGDNQPQHF. The CDR3 nucleotides are TGCGCCAGCAGCTTGCTTCCCGGAGACAATCAGCCCCAGCATTTT. J is TRBJ1-5 and V is TRBV5-1; D remains unclear. The V end lost 1 base, the J end lost 3 bases, and 11 bases lay between the germline ends. Germline V lookup: CDR1 SGHRS, CDR2 YFSETQ. The CDR3 is made up of 15 amino acids. Combining the CDR3 with reference TRBV5-1 and TRBJ1-5 gives the whole variable domain KAGVTQTPRYLIKTRGQQVTLSCSPISGHRSVSWYQQTPGQGLQFLFEYFSETQRNKGNFPGRFSGRQFSNSRSEMNVSTLELGDSALYLCASSLLPGDNQPQHFGDGTRLSIL.

This clonotype was counted once. V gene TRBV10-3 combines with J gene TRBJ2-3, with D possibly matching TRBD1 (6 bases). This CDR3 has 12 amino acids. Germline CDR1 reads ENHRY; CDR2 reads SYGVKD. Trimming shortened V by 3 bases and J by 6 bases, and 7 bases separated the two germline ends. For the CDR3, the DNA is TGTGCCATCAGTGACCAGGGGGATACGCAGTATTTT. It encodes CAISDQGDTQYF.

V usage is TRBV18 and J usage is TRBJ2-7; 12 nucleotides line up with TRBD2. Trimming cost V 5 bases and J 0 bases; bases outside gene matches: 2. Germline V gives CDR1 KGHSH, CDR2 LQKENI. The length of the CDR3 is 15 residues. CDR3: CASSASGRASYEQYF. The CDR3 coding sequence is TGTGCCAGCTCAGCTAGCGGGAGGGCCTCCTACGAGCAGTACTTC.

The rearrangement joins TRBV20-1 to TRBJ2-2, with D possibly matching TRBD2 (6 bases). Deletions cut 1 base from V and 5 bases from J, with 11 bases between. CDR1 is DFQATT, CDR2 SNEGSKA, per germline (reference sequence). The CDR3 loop spans 14 amino acids. CDR3 loop: CSARGGAPTGELFF. The CDR3 coding sequence is TGCAGTGCTAGAGGCGGGGCTCCAACCGGGGAGCTGTTTTTT.

This clonotype has at least ten counts. The rearrangement joins TRBV10-3 to TRBJ2-7, with TRBD2 identical over 11 bases. The germline V gene encodes CDR1 ENHRY and CDR2 SYGVKD. Trimming removed 8 bases from V and 10 bases from J; junction bases left unmatched: 10. The CDR3 is made up of 13 amino acids. As DNA, the CDR3 is TGTGCCATCCCTAGCGGGGGGCCCTCTGAACAGTACTTC. Encoded protein: CAIPSGGPSEQYF.

CDR3 in DNA: TGCAGCGTTGACTGGGGGACGAGCTACACCTTC. Translating gives CSVDWGTSYTF. The J gene is TRBJ1-2, the V gene TRBV29-1, with TRBD1 as a possible D gene (5 bases). Germline CDR1 SQVTM, CDR2 ANQGSEA. V shed 3 bases and J shed 9 bases, with 11 bases lying between them. CDR3 length: 11 residues. Together with reference TRBV29-1 and TRBJ1-2, the CDR3 gives the full variable domain: SAVISQKPSRDICQRGTSLTIQCQVDSQVTMMFWYRQQPGQSLTLIATANQGSEATYESGFVIDKFPISRPNLTFSTLTVSNMSPEDSSIYLCSVDWGTSYTFGSGTRLTVV.

This clonotype was counted only a few times. V is TRBV4-1 and J is TRBJ2-2; D is ambiguous. Germline V gene data show CDR1 as MGHRA and CDR2 as YSYEKL. This CDR3 has 16 amino acids. V lost 5 bases and J 4 bases, leaving 17 bases between the germline ends. DNA for the CDR3: TGCGCCAGCAGCTTGCGTCAAGCTACGGCCACCGGGGAGCTGTTTTTT. Translating gives CASSLRQATATGELFF.

V and J are TRBV29-1 and TRBJ1-1; 10 bases fit TRBD1. Germline loops: CDR1 SQVTM, CDR2 ANQGSEA. This CDR3 contains 11 residues. The J segment lost 10 bases and the V segment lost 6 bases, leaving 5 bases of the junction unmatched. This chain's CDR3 is CSVADRGRAFF. In DNA, the CDR3 is TGCAGCGTGGCCGACAGGGGGCGAGCTTTCTTT. The complete variable domain, with remaining parts taken from reference TRBV29-1 and TRBJ1-1, reads SAVISQKPSRDICQRGTSLTIQCQVDSQVTMMFWYRQQPGQSLTLIATANQGSEATYESGFVIDKFPISRPNLTFSTLTVSNMSPEDSSIYLCSVADRGRAFFGQGTRLTVV.

This clonotype was seen at least ten times. The chain employs TRBV19 and TRBJ1-5; 9 positions match TRBD1. With 6 bases clipped from V and 10 bases from J, the junction kept 4 bases outside the gene matches. Germline V lookup: CDR1 LNHDA, CDR2 SQIVND (reference sequence). The CDR3 is made up of 12 amino acids. The CDR3 loop is CASRDRGGPQHF. The CDR3 coding sequence is TGTGCCAGTAGGGACAGGGGAGGTCCCCAGCATTTT.

V and J are TRBV7-9 and TRBJ1-2; D remains unclear. The V gene's germline CDR1 is SEHNR and CDR2 FQNEAQ (reference sequence). The length of the CDR3 is 16 residues. V was shortened by 5 bases and J by 4 bases, with 20 bases between the two germline ends. The CDR3 spells CASSALAGGNGYGYTF. For the CDR3, the DNA is TGTGCCAGCAGCGCTCTAGCGGGAGGGAACGGCTATGGCTACACCTTC.

Concerning this clonotype itself: The CDR3 ends on some other residue instead of the conserved phenylalanine or tryptophan, so this is likely a read error. The rearrangement joins TRBV6-5 to TRBJ2-5; D ambiguous. V was trimmed by 11 bases and J by 2 bases, leaving 15 bases between them. The CDR3 runs 13 residues. Per germline, CDR1 MNHEY and CDR2 SVGAGI. The CDR3 region is CAVRAAQQETQYL. The CDR3 DNA reads TGTGCCGTCCGGGCAGCCCAACAAGAGACCCAGTACCTC.

In its sample, this clonotype was seen a few times. The rearrangement links TRBV24-1 to TRBJ2-5; 8 nucleotides match TRBD1. Germline CDR1 KGHDR, CDR2 SFDVKD. V gave up 7 bases and J gave up 6 bases; unmatched junction bases: 3. The CDR3 has 12 residues. The CDR3 DNA is TGTGCCACCAGGGACAGGGATAAGACCCAGTACTTC. The encoded protein is CATRDRDKTQYF.

This clonotype has at least ten counts. This chain links TRBV25-1 with TRBJ2-7; D gene ambiguous. The CDR3 extends over 11 amino acids. V lost 8 bases to trimming and J lost 11 bases, with 16 bases between them. Per the germline V gene, CDR1 is MGHDK and CDR2 is SYGVNS. The CDR3 region is CASADVGNEYF. In DNA, the CDR3 is TGTGCCAGCGCCGACGTCGGAAACGAGTACTTC.

V usage is TRBV7-6 and J usage is TRBJ2-5, with 11 positions matching TRBD2. The germline V gene has CDR1 SGHVS and CDR2 FNYEAQ. The V and J ends lost 1 base and 1 base, in that order; junction bases with no gene match: 8. There are 18 residues in the CDR3. As DNA, the CDR3 is TGTGCCAGCAGCTTAGGACTAGCGGGAAGCTGGGGCCAAGAGACCCAGTACTTC. Its protein product is CASSLGLAGSWGQETQYF. The full variable domain, with the rest looked up from reference TRBV7-6 and TRBJ2-5, is GAGVSQSPRYKVTKRGQDVALRCDPISGHVSLYWYRQALGQGPEFLTYFNYEAQQDKSGLPNDRFSAERPEGSISTLTIQRTEQRDSAMYRCASSLGLAGSWGQETQYFGPGTRLLVL.

This chain links TRBV10-3 with TRBJ2-7, with TRBD1 as a possible D gene (6 bases). The CDR3 has 11 amino acids. Germline CDR1 and CDR2: ENHRY and SYGVKD. The CDR3 region has the DNA TGTGCTACTTACAGGGCGTACGAGCAGTACTTC. Amino acid sequence: CATYRAYEQYF.

Regarding this clonotype: A much larger clone sits a single nucleotide away, making a read error possible. V gene TRBV19 combines with J gene TRBJ1-2, with no clear D. V was cut by 6 bases and J by 8 bases, with 19 bases left in between. Germline V lookup: CDR1 LNHDA, CDR2 SQIVND (reference sequence). The length of the CDR3 is 14 residues. In DNA, the CDR3 is TGTGCCAGTAGCTTAGACTCTCTCCGGAGGGGCTACACCTTC. Its protein product is CASSLDSLRRGYTF.

This clonotype was detected only a few times. This sequence joins TRBV4-3 and TRBJ2-7, with D tentatively TRBD1 (5 bases). The J call is doubtful: the DNA matches TRBJ2-5 better. The CDR3 runs 15 residues. CDR1 LGHNA and CDR2 YSLEER come from the germline V gene. The DNA of the CDR3 is TGCGCCAGCAGCTCAAAGGGGTTACGAGAGGAGACCCAGTACTTC. Protein product: CASSSKGLREETQYF.

This clonotype appeared many times. The rearrangement joins TRBV7-2 to TRBJ2-7, with 7 bases lining up with TRBD2. Germline V CDR1 and CDR2: SGHTA, FQGNSA. The CDR3 runs to 14 residues. Losses at the gene ends were 2 bases for V and 3 bases for J; bases not matched to a gene: 4. CDR3 sequence (DNA): TGTGCCAGCAGCTTAAACCTAGCGGACTACGAGCAGTACTTC. Encoded protein: CASSLNLADYEQYF.